Listed below are T cell receptor beta chains from one sample, sequenced in a study of shared T cell receptors in the human thymus. This table comes from immunoSEQ multiplex PCR, and its TCRdb copy is limited to in-frame clones, with some not included. The sample includes hundreds of thousands of clones, roughly 94% of them seen just once. Sequenced material: thymocytes. Receptor source: a human donor. The CDR3 runs from the conserved cysteine through the conserved F or W. Fields, in order: J gene, clone size, D gene, V gene, CDR3 protein, CDR3 DNA. A D gene is named only where the DNA matches it firmly. Some rows have no size entry. The others give once, few or many, or a class for an expanded clone.

TRBJ2-3,-,-,TRBV7-8,CASSSPHLRTDTQYF,TGTGCCAGCAGCTCTCCCCACCTGCGCACAGATACGCAGTATTTT
TRBJ2-2,once,TRBD1,TRBV19,CASRGQGEGTGELFF,TGTGCCAGTAGGGGACAGGGGGAGGGCACCGGGGAGCTGTTTTTT
TRBJ2-3,-,-,TRBV7-3,CASSLKADTQYF,TGTGCCAGCAGCTTAAAAGCAGATACGCAGTATTTT
TRBJ2-7,-,-,TRBV29-1,CSVGGPAYEQYF,TGCAGCGTTGGGGGGCCGGCCTACGAGCAGTACTTC
TRBJ2-7,once,TRBD1,TRBV11-2,CASSLGSAWDRTYEQYF,TGTGCCAGCAGCTTAGGATCGGCTTGGGACAGGACGTACGAGCAGTACTTC
TRBJ2-7,few,TRBD2,TRBV27,CASSLLAVTSGRYEQYF,TGTGCCAGCAGTTTATTGGCTGTGACTAGCGGGAGATACGAGCAGTACTTC
TRBJ2-1,-,TRBD1,TRBV13,CASSSPGGSYNEQFF,TGTGCCAGCAGCTCCCCAGGGGGCTCCTACAATGAGCAGTTCTTC
TRBJ2-1,-,-,TRBV5-4,CASSLLLSGSSYNEQFF,TGTGCCAGCAGCTTGCTGCTTAGCGGCAGCTCCTACAATGAGCAGTTCTTC
TRBJ1-1,-,-,TRBV5-6,CASSPGLSEAFF,TGTGCCAGCAGCCCGGGCCTGTCTGAAGCTTTCTTT
TRBJ1-1,-,-,TRBV20-1,CSASRPQAFF,TGCAGTGCTAGCAGGCCCCAAGCTTTCTTT
TRBJ2-3,-,-,TRBV13,CASRTPGNRITDTQYF,TGTGCCAGCAGGACGCCCGGGAACCGGATCACAGATACGCAGTATTTT
TRBJ2-3,-,-,TRBV6-1,CASRGRTVGDTQYF,TGTGCCAGCAGAGGACGGACGGTGGGCGATACGCAGTATTTT
TRBJ1-2,-,-,TRBV7-9,CASSLSQRSYGYTF,TGTGCCAGCAGCTTATCCCAGAGGAGCTATGGCTACACCTTC
TRBJ2-1,once,-,TRBV5-1,CASSYAGLDNEQFF,TGCGCCAGCAGCTATGCAGGGCTGGACAATGAGCAGTTCTTC
TRBJ1-3,-,-,TRBV5-1,CASSSGQSLSSGNTIYF,TGCGCCAGCAGCTCAGGTCAGTCATTGAGCTCTGGAAACACCATATATTTT
TRBJ2-3,-,-,TRBV14,CASSQWAVGPHPTDTQYF,TGTGCCAGCAGCCAATGGGCCGTAGGGCCACACCCGACAGATACGCAGTATTTT
TRBJ2-2,-,TRBD1,TRBV27,CASTNRGPGGELFF,TGTGCCAGCACTAACAGGGGGCCCGGCGGGGAGCTGTTTTTT
TRBJ1-5,-,-,TRBV6-8,CASDYEPRCSNQPQHF,TGTGCCAGTGACTATGAGCCCAGATGCAGCAATCAGCCCCAGCATTTT
TRBJ2-7,-,TRBD2,TRBV7-8,CASSLEGLAGTYEQYF,TGTGCCAGCAGCTTGGAGGGACTAGCGGGAACCTACGAGCAGTACTTC
TRBJ2-7,-,-,TRBV28,CASKGIPFYEQYF,TGTGCCAGCAAGGGGATTCCGTTCTACGAGCAGTACTTC
TRBJ2-1,-,TRBD2,TRBV27,CASGTSVNEQFF,TGTGCCAGCGGGACTAGCGTCAATGAGCAGTTCTTC
TRBJ1-5,-,-,TRBV21-1,CASSKDSPSQGVSNQPQHF,TGTGCCAGCAGCAAAGATAGTCCTAGCCAGGGGGTAAGCAATCAGCCCCAGCATTTT
TRBJ2-3,-,TRBD2,TRBV27,CASSLLAGSFPDTQYF,TGTGCCAGCAGTTTACTAGCGGGAAGTTTCCCAGATACGCAGTATTTT
TRBJ1-1,-,-,TRBV27,CASSQTQGNTEAFF,TGTGCCAGCAGCCAAACACAGGGAAACACTGAAGCTTTCTTT
TRBJ2-3,once,-,TRBV25-1,CASSLVPLRPDTQYF,TGTGCCAGCAGTCTGGTGCCCCTCAGGCCAGATACGCAGTATTTT
TRBJ2-7,-,-,TRBV7-9,CASSCGQSYEQYF,TGTGCCAGCAGCTGCGGACAGTCCTACGAGCAGTACTTC
TRBJ2-1,-,-,TRBV19,CASSINNLRPINEQFF,TGTGCCAGTAGTATAAACAACCTTCGACCAATCAATGAGCAGTTCTTC
TRBJ2-1,-,TRBD2,TRBV5-1,CASSLAPSGRVYNEQFF,TGCGCCAGCAGCTTGGCGCCTAGCGGGAGGGTATACAATGAGCAGTTCTTC
TRBJ2-3,-,-,TRBV4-2,CASSQPGGRRTDATDTQYF,TGTGCCAGCAGCCAACCGGGCGGGCGCCGGACGGACGCTACAGATACGCAGTATTTT
TRBJ1-2,-,TRBD1,TRBV19,CASSGRSGQGANYGYTF,TGTGCCAGTAGTGGGAGATCTGGACAGGGGGCTAACTATGGCTACACCTTC
TRBJ2-1,-,-,TRBV6-7,CASNRGGNNEQFF,TGTGCCAGCAACAGAGGGGGAAACAATGAGCAGTTCTTC
TRBJ2-1,-,TRBD2,TRBV4-1,CASTLGWTSGDNEQFF,TGCGCCAGCACCCTTGGGTGGACTAGCGGGGACAATGAGCAGTTCTTC
TRBJ1-5,-,TRBD1,TRBV7-9,CASSLARQGDPIDQPQHF,TGTGCCAGCAGCTTAGCCCGACAGGGGGATCCGATTGATCAGCCCCAGCATTTT
TRBJ2-7,-,-,TRBV7-2,CASSLDRLSYEQYF,TGTGCCAGCAGCTTAGACAGGCTCTCCTACGAGCAGTACTTC
TRBJ2-1,-,TRBD2,TRBV19,CASSIDRTSGRAVQFF,TGTGCCAGTAGTATAGATCGCACTAGCGGGAGGGCCGTCCAGTTCTTC
TRBJ1-1,-,TRBD1,TRBV28,CASSITGASNTEAFF,TGTGCCAGCAGTATAACAGGGGCCTCGAACACTGAAGCTTTCTTT
TRBJ2-7,-,TRBD2,TRBV15,CATSRDRLAGGSYEQYF,TGTGCCACCAGCAGAGATAGGCTAGCGGGAGGGAGCTACGAGCAGTACTTC
TRBJ2-3,-,-,TRBV6-1,CASSASGARIHVDTQYF,TGTGCCAGCAGTGCGTCGGGAGCTCGGATTCACGTGGATACGCAGTATTTT
TRBJ2-1,-,TRBD2,TRBV7-6,CASSLGGPGREGLNEQFF,TGTGCCAGCAGCTTAGGGGGCCCCGGGCGGGAGGGCCTCAATGAGCAGTTCTTC